The sequence of this T cell receptor beta chain was determined in a study of Graves' ophthalmopathy and Graves' hyperthyroidism. Whole-study context: Ophthalmopathy not arising within 18 months of follow-up defined hyperthyroidism as stable.

The study recruited hyperthyroidism patients aged 18 to 65 who were newly diagnosed, under 2 months' duration. Other autoimmune diseases, uncontrolled infections, pregnancy or lactation excluded patients from enrollment. The TCR beta CDR3 regions underwent amplification from RNA transcripts. Scientists carried out first-round RT-PCR using HTBI primers and then a second-round multiplex PCR. From the multiplex PCR reads, TCRdb called clonotypes with MiXCR, one entry per CDR3 protein. The data contain 500,000 to 700,000 distinct CDR3 sequences, under 45% of them singletons. This CDR3 spans 14 amino acids. The V end lost 0 bases, the J end lost 4 bases, and 11 bases lay between the germline ends. Germline assignment: CDR1 SGDLS and CDR2 YYNGEE.

Sequencing was carried out using peripheral blood or thyroid tissue (not recorded which). This receptor was obtained from an adult man with Graves' hyperthyroidism. The chain is built from TRBV9 and TRBJ2-7; D not resolved. The CDR3: CASSVAEDPYEQYF. The DNA of the CDR3 is TGTGCCAGCAGCGTAGCGGAAGACCCATACGAGCAGTACTTC.